The 18 T cell receptor beta chains listed next were all sequenced from one sample in a study of cytomegalovirus exposure and HLA in healthy donors. PCR used 60 Vbeta primers and 13 Jbeta primers. Using immunoSEQ multiplex PCR, the repertoire was profiled, and TCRdb retains in-frame clones only, with some absent. The sample comprises more than 45,000 clones, around 74% of which are singletons, and roughly 6% rests with the top ten. Material: PBMCs. The receptors come from a man younger than 45 in good health and CMV-seronegative.

This clone showed up just a few times. The chain employs TRBV5-6 and TRBJ2-7, with TRBD1 as a possible D gene (6 bases). The V gene lost 0 bases and the J gene lost 5 bases, with 9 bases spanning the gap. The CDR3 consists of 13 residues. CDR1 and CDR2 (germline): SGHDT, YYEEEE. The CDR3 loop is CASSLGAGDEQYF. The CDR3 bases are TGTGCCAGCAGCTTGGGTGCAGGGGACGAGCAGTACTTC.

The chain is built from TRBV5-1 and TRBJ2-5; 7 bases map to TRBD1. J gave up 2 bases and V 4 bases, and 5 bases lay outside the gene matches. The CDR3 is 14 residues long. Germline V gives CDR1 SGHRS, CDR2 YFSETQ. CDR3 protein: CASSPRDSQETQYF. CDR3 in DNA: TGCGCCAGCAGCCCAAGGGACAGTCAAGAGACCCAGTACTTC.

The genes are TRBV4-2 and TRBJ1-1; no reliable D call. The CDR3 has 16 amino acids. Trimming stripped 0 bases from V and 1 base from J, with 12 bases between. Germline lookup yields CDR1 LGHNA and CDR2 YNFKEQ. The CDR3 spells CASSQEYAEGNTEAFF. The CDR3 coding sequence is TGTGCCAGCAGCCAAGAATACGCGGAGGGGAACACTGAAGCTTTCTTT.

This sequence joins TRBV11-2 and TRBJ2-3; 13 nucleotides align to TRBD2. Germline trimming cut 0 bases from V and 4 bases from J; bases unmatched to any gene: 10. This CDR3 comprises 19 residues. The germline CDR1 and CDR2 sequences are SGHAT and FQNNGV. CDR3 residues: CASSLDPKGLAGEADTQYF. The CDR3 nucleotides read TGTGCCAGCAGCTTAGATCCAAAAGGACTAGCGGGAGAGGCAGATACGCAGTATTTT.

There are a few counts of this clone. The chain's CDR3 is CASSGYRGLDSYEQLV. The DNA for the CDR3 is TGTGCCAGCAGCGGATACAGGGGGCTGGATTCCTACGAGCAGTTAGTC. The V and J genes are TRBV27 and TRBJ2-7; 9 bases fit TRBD1. The CDR3 has 16 residues. The germline CDR1 and CDR2 sequences are MNHEY and SMNVEV (reference sequence).

The V and J genes are TRBV5-1 and TRBJ2-1; TRBD1 agrees at 7 bases. From germline, CDR1 is SGHRS and CDR2 YFSETQ. V was pared by 4 bases and J by 0 bases, with 10 bases of the junction left unmatched. CDR3 length: 17 amino acids. The DNA for the CDR3 is TGCGCCAGCAGCAAAGGGACAGCTCCGAGCTCCTACAATGAGCAGTTCTTC. This encodes CASSKGTAPSSYNEQFF.

This clone showed up just a few times. The J gene is TRBJ2-6, the V gene TRBV6-6; TRBD1 might be the D (6 bases). CDR1 is MNHNY and CDR2 is SVGAGI in the germline V gene (reference sequence). V was shortened by 6 bases and J by 1 base, with 7 bases between the two germline ends. The CDR3 covers 14 residues. CDR3 bases: TGTGCCAGCAGGCAGGGGTCTGGGGCCAACGTCCTGACTTTC. Translating gives CASRQGSGANVLTF.

This clone is a singleton in its sample. The chain couples TRBV5-1 to TRBJ2-1, with D uncertain. Trimming cost V 4 bases and J 1 base, with 3 bases left between them. Germline-derived CDR1 and CDR2 are SGHRS and YFSETQ. The CDR3 consists of 12 residues. CDR3 amino acids: CASSLSYNEQFF. DNA of the CDR3: TGCGCCAGCAGCCTGTCCTACAATGAGCAGTTCTTC.

The chain uses TRBV6-1 and TRBJ2-2; 10 bases agree with TRBD2. This CDR3 is built from 17 residues. V lost 6 bases to trimming and J lost 8 bases; unmatched junction nucleotides: 15. The V gene's germline CDR1 is MNHNS and CDR2 SASEGT. CDR3 coding DNA: TGTGCCAGCAGGGAAAGCGGGAGGGCCGGTCTCGCTGGGGAGCTGTTTTTT. This encodes CASRESGRAGLAGELFF.

This chain connects TRBV6-1 to TRBJ2-7; maybe TRBD2 (6 bases). The CDR3 totals 15 residues. Germline lookup yields CDR1 MNHNS and CDR2 SASEGT. The ends were cut back, 3 bases at V and 0 bases at J, with 12 bases in the middle. CDR3 region: CASSEFGGTSYEQYF. CDR3 DNA: TGTGCCAGCAGTGAGTTCGGCGGGACCTCCTACGAGCAGTACTTC.

The chain is built from TRBV7-2 and TRBJ2-7; 7 bases agree with TRBD1. The J segment lost 2 bases and the V segment lost 5 bases, leaving 6 bases of the junction unmatched. This CDR3 comprises 14 residues. Per germline, CDR1 SGHTA and CDR2 FQGNSA. CDR3 region: CASSTRTGPYEQYF. CDR3 nucleotides: TGTGCCAGCAGCACCAGGACAGGCCCCTACGAGCAGTACTTC.

A few counts support this clone. The gene calls are TRBV2 and TRBJ2-7; 9 bases align to TRBD2. CDR1 is SNHLY and CDR2 is FYNNEI in the germline V gene. V shed 10 bases, J shed 0 bases, and the junction held 10 bases outside the gene matches. This CDR3 spans 15 amino acids. The CDR3 loop is CANPPTTSGSYEQYF. The CDR3 DNA reads as TGTGCCAACCCGCCGACGACTAGCGGCTCCTACGAGCAGTACTTC.

The chain has TRBV23-1 and TRBJ2-7; no reliable D call. TRBV23-1 is annotated as an ORF whose role is uncertain. The CDR3 runs 14 residues. The V end lost 0 bases, the J end lost 2 bases, and 8 bases lay between the germline ends. CDR3 sequence reads: CASSQSWQAYEQYF. The CDR3, as DNA: TGCGCCAGCAGTCAATCGTGGCAGGCCTACGAGCAGTACTTC.

The gene calls are TRBV19 and TRBJ2-7; TRBD1 matches at 7 bases. CDR1 and CDR2 (germline): LNHDA, SQIVND (reference sequence). V was pared by 6 bases and J by 1 base, with 6 bases of the junction left unmatched. The CDR3 runs to 14 residues. CDR3 coding DNA: TGTGCCAGTAGCGGCAGGGACAGTTCCTACGAGCAGTACTTC. Its translation: CASSGRDSSYEQYF.

The rearrangement links TRBV4-2 to TRBJ2-7; TRBD2 matches at 9 bases. The V gene's germline CDR1 is LGHNA and CDR2 YNFKEQ. Unmatched junction bases numbered 7, after V lost 4 bases and J lost 3 bases. The CDR3 contains 15 residues. CDR3 protein: CASSLEREAHYEQYF. CDR3 DNA sequence: TGTGCCAGCAGCCTAGAGCGGGAGGCCCACTACGAGCAGTACTTC.

This clone was observed once. A junction boundary mismatches the germline segment, possibly from a read error. The rearrangement links TRBV5-1 to TRBJ1-1; 9 bases are shared with TRBD1. The CDR3 is 15 residues long. Germline CDR1 is SGHRS and CDR2 is YFSETQ. CDR3 in DNA: TGCGCCAGCAGCCCGGACAGGGGATCGAACGCTGAAGCTTTCTTT. Protein: CASSPDRGSNAEAFF.

V usage is TRBV18 and J usage is TRBJ2-7, with D hard to call. Germline CDR1 is KGHSH and CDR2 is LQKENI. The CDR3 length is 12 residues. The V end lost 3 bases, the J end lost 3 bases, and 6 bases lay between the germline ends. CDR3 DNA: TGTGCCAGCTCACCTTACAGCTACGAGCAGTACTTC. It translates to CASSPYSYEQYF.

The V gene is TRBV30, the J gene TRBJ1-2; 9 bases are shared with TRBD1. Trimming removed 4 bases from V and 8 bases from J; junction bases left unmatched: 14. The CDR3 runs to 15 residues. CDR1 and CDR2 from the germline V gene are GTSNPN and SVGIG (reference sequence). DNA for the CDR3: TGTGCCTGGACCGGACCGGGACAGGGTATTGGAGGCTACACCTTC. This translates into CAWTGPGQGIGGYTF.